Shown below are 31 T cell receptor beta chains from a single sample sequenced in a study of blood T cell repertoires in COVID-19. Profiled with immunoSEQ multiplex PCR; TCRdb holds only in-frame clones, not every one. The data contain 200,000 to 250,000 clones, 86% of them singletons. Sequencing was performed on peripheral blood. The receptor source for this set is a woman younger than 45 who had recovered from COVID-19.

The V call is TRBV9, the J call TRBJ1-2; D unresolved. The CDR3 length is 14 residues. Germline CDR1 is SGDLS and CDR2 is YYNGEE. The V end was cut by 4 bases, the J end by 6 bases, with 16 bases between. CDR3 coding DNA: TGTGCCAGCAGCCCCCGGGTAACTAGGGATGGCTACACCTTC. Amino acid sequence: CASSPRVTRDGYTF.

The chain recombines TRBV5-1 with TRBJ1-5, with TRBD1 as a possible D gene (5 bases). The CDR3 consists of 14 residues. Trimming removed 1 base from V and 4 bases from J, with 9 bases in between. Germline assignment: CDR1 SGHRS and CDR2 YFSETQ. CDR3 amino acids: CASSLPQANQPQHF. CDR3 DNA: TGCGCCAGCAGCTTGCCACAGGCTAATCAGCCCCAGCATTTT.

The rearrangement links TRBV5-4 to TRBJ2-5; D gene uncertain. V shed 0 bases and J shed 5 bases, with 8 bases lying between them. The length of the CDR3 is 13 residues. The germline V gene encodes CDR1 SGHNT and CDR2 YYREEE (reference sequence). The CDR3 DNA reads TGTGCCAGCAGCTTGGGTCTAGAGGAGACCCAGTACTTC. Protein: CASSLGLEETQYF.

The chain couples TRBV2 to TRBJ2-1; 9 nucleotides agree with TRBD2. Per germline, CDR1 SNHLY and CDR2 FYNNEI. The CDR3 consists of 17 residues. Unmatched junction bases numbered 13, after V lost 2 bases and J lost 8 bases. The CDR3 reads CASSESAVGGGGDEQFF. DNA of the CDR3: TGTGCCAGCAGTGAATCGGCTGTCGGAGGCGGGGGGGATGAGCAGTTCTTC.

The genes are TRBV3-1 (or the pseudogene TRBV3-2) and TRBJ1-5; D remains ambiguous. The germline gives CDR1 LGHDT, CDR2 YNNKEL (reference sequence). Between the trimmed V and J ends, which lost 1 base and 5 bases, there was a span of 6 bases. There are 13 residues in the CDR3. CDR3 protein: CASSQVPDQPQHF. DNA of the CDR3: TGTGCCAGCAGCCAAGTTCCTGATCAGCCCCAGCATTTT.

CDR3 sequence: CASRRTSHGELFF. CDR3 DNA sequence: TGTGCCAGCAGACGGACTAGCCACGGGGAGCTGTTTTTT. This chain links TRBV7-2 with TRBJ2-2; 8 bases map to TRBD2. The J segment lost 7 bases and the V segment lost 6 bases, leaving 4 bases of the junction unmatched. This CDR3 comprises 13 residues. Germline loops: CDR1 SGHTA, CDR2 FQGNSA.

The gene calls are TRBV9 and TRBJ2-2; TRBD2 matches at 14 bases. The germline V gene has CDR1 SGDLS and CDR2 YYNGEE. V dropped 3 bases and J dropped 0; count of bases not matched to a gene: 10. This CDR3 spans 20 amino acids. CDR3 amino acids: CASSAKTSGGESPNTGELFF. As DNA, the CDR3 is TGTGCCAGCAGCGCAAAGACTAGCGGGGGGGAATCCCCGAACACCGGGGAGCTGTTTTTT.

This chain connects TRBV6-5 to TRBJ2-1, with a weak D call TRBD2 (7 bases). This CDR3 is built from 14 residues. V was cut by 9 bases and J by 8 bases, with 20 bases left in between. Germline lookup yields CDR1 MNHEY and CDR2 SVGAGI. CDR3 in amino acids: CASGKGEGLDEQFF. Here the CDR3 DNA reads TGTGCCAGTGGAAAGGGGGAGGGACTGGATGAGCAGTTCTTC.

The CDR3 DNA follows: TGTGCCAGCAGCTACACAGGGTGGAACATTCAGTACTTC. Protein sequence: CASSYTGWNIQYF. The chain carries TRBV11-2 and TRBJ2-4, with a tentative D call TRBD1 (6 bases). V was shortened by 4 bases and J by 7 bases, with 11 bases between the two germline ends. The CDR3 extends over 13 amino acids. The V gene's germline CDR1 is SGHAT and CDR2 FQNNGV.

The chain joins TRBV11-3 to TRBJ2-5, with 10 bases lining up with TRBD2. Germline assignment: CDR1 SGHNT and CDR2 YENEEA. The CDR3 runs to 15 residues. With 0 bases clipped from V and 5 bases from J, the junction kept 3 bases outside the gene matches. Here the CDR3 DNA reads TGTGCCAGCAGCTTAGATCAGACTAGCGGGGAGACCCAGTACTTC. This encodes CASSLDQTSGETQYF.

The chain is built from TRBV5-1 and TRBJ2-2; no firm D call. Trimming stripped 0 bases from V and 4 bases from J, with 16 bases between. This CDR3 comprises 17 residues. Germline V CDR1 and CDR2: SGHRS, YFSETQ. CDR3 amino acids: CASSLAFASPGTGELFF. DNA for the CDR3: TGCGCCAGCAGCTTGGCCTTTGCCAGCCCGGGCACCGGGGAGCTGTTTTTT. The full variable domain, rest sourced from reference TRBV5-1 and TRBJ2-2, is KAGVTQTPRYLIKTRGQQVTLSCSPISGHRSVSWYQQTPGQGLQFLFEYFSETQRNKGNFPGRFSGRQFSNSRSEMNVSTLELGDSALYLCASSLAFASPGTGELFFGEGSRLTVL.

About this clone: Other DNA sequences in this specimen translate into the identical CDR3. The V and J genes are TRBV5-1 and TRBJ2-7, with 7 positions matching TRBD1. The J segment lost 5 bases and the V segment lost 2 bases, leaving 1 base of the junction unmatched. Germline V gives CDR1 SGHRS, CDR2 YFSETQ. This CDR3 has 12 residues. The CDR3 protein is CASSFTGDEQYF. The CDR3 DNA sequence: TGCGCCAGCAGCTTTACAGGGGACGAGCAGTACTTC.

This clone turned up a few times. Distinct nucleotide sequences in the sample also encode this CDR3. The chain couples TRBV2 to TRBJ2-2, with 9 bases fitting TRBD2. V was pared by 6 bases and J by 5 bases, with 7 bases of the junction left unmatched. The CDR3 has 15 residues. Per germline, CDR1 SNHLY and CDR2 FYNNEI. CDR3 in amino acids: CASRGGLAGTGELFF. CDR3 in DNA: TGTGCCAGCAGGGGGGGACTAGCTGGGACCGGGGAGCTGTTTTTT.

The chain recombines TRBV28 with TRBJ2-7; tentative D call: TRBD1 (6 bases). The CDR3 is 15 residues long. With 5 bases removed from V and 2 bases from J, the gap between germline ends came to 16 bases. Germline V CDR1 and CDR2: MDHEN, SYDVKM. The CDR3 sequence is CASSVPGQATYEQYF. The CDR3, as DNA: TGTGCCAGCAGTGTCCCGGGACAAGCCACCTACGAGCAGTACTTC. The full variable domain, its missing parts supplied by reference TRBV28 and TRBJ2-7, is DVKVTQSSRYLVKRTGEKVFLECVQDMDHENMFWYRQDPGLGLRLIYFSYDVKMKEKGDIPEGYSVSREKKERFSLILESASTNQTSMYLCASSVPGQATYEQYFGPGTRLTVT.

This rearrangement joins TRBV21-1 to TRBJ2-1; TRBD1, as called in the table, went unchecked against the DNA. TRBV21-1 is a listed pseudogene. The CDR3 is 19 amino acids. The CDR3 reads CASSIGQGNAVPTKNEQFF. The CDR3 bases are TGTGCCAGCAGCATTGGACAGGGCAACGCGGTCCCGACGAAGAATGAGCAGTTCTTC.

The V and J genes are TRBV6-5 and TRBJ1-1, with D tentatively TRBD1 (5 bases). The CDR3 sequence is 14 residues long. V was trimmed by 5 bases and J by 1 base, leaving 11 bases between them. Germline CDR1 reads MNHEY; CDR2 reads SVGAGI. The CDR3 reads CASSKQTGNTEAFF. CDR3 sequence (DNA): TGTGCCAGCAGTAAACAAACAGGGAACACTGAAGCTTTCTTT.

This clone has more than one count but fewer than ten. The V call is TRBV3-1 (or the pseudogene TRBV3-2), the J call TRBJ1-2, with 7 bases aligning to TRBD1. J gave up 6 bases and V 0 bases, and 7 bases lay outside the gene matches. The CDR3 totals 15 residues. Per the germline V gene, CDR1 is LGHDT and CDR2 is YNNKEL (reference sequence). This CDR3 is CASSQEGGAWNGYTF. The CDR3 nucleotides read TGTGCCAGCAGCCAAGAAGGGGGCGCATGGAATGGCTACACCTTC.

The table lists this clone with a few counts. CDR3 loop: CATSRGQGYRDEKLFF. The CDR3 coding sequence is TGTGCCACCAGCAGAGGTCAAGGATACAGGGATGAAAAACTGTTTTTT. This sequence joins TRBV15 and TRBJ1-4, with a tentative D call TRBD1 (6 bases). CDR1 LNHNV and CDR2 YYDKDF come from the germline V gene (reference sequence). V was pared by 1 base and J by 6 bases, with 15 bases between. This CDR3 contains 16 residues.

J is TRBJ1-2 and V is TRBV15, with 9 bases lining up with TRBD1. CDR1 is LNHNV and CDR2 is YYDKDF in the germline V gene (reference sequence). J was trimmed by 5 bases and V by 3 bases; bases with no gene match: 1. The CDR3 extends over 13 amino acids. This chain's CDR3 is CATSSDRGYGYTF. The CDR3 DNA is TGTGCCACCAGCAGCGACAGGGGGTATGGCTACACCTTC.

The V and J genes are TRBV7-9 and TRBJ2-1; 7 bases agree with TRBD1. The germline V gene has CDR1 SEHNR and CDR2 FQNEAQ (reference sequence). The CDR3 extends over 17 amino acids. V dropped 1 base and J dropped 9; count of bases not matched to a gene: 15. The CDR3 spells CASSLGGDSPISIEQFF. The CDR3 DNA follows: TGTGCCAGCAGCTTAGGTGGGGACAGCCCGATTAGCATTGAGCAGTTCTTC.

V gene TRBV4-2 combines with J gene TRBJ1-1; D unclear. In germline, CDR1 is LGHNA, CDR2 YNFKEQ. This CDR3 contains 14 residues. With 1 base removed from V and 1 base from J, the gap between germline ends came to 7 bases. As DNA, the CDR3 is TGTGCCAGCAGCCAAGTCGCAGAGAACACTGAAGCTTTCTTT. Translation: CASSQVAENTEAFF.

Comments on this clone: The junction does not match germline at one end; this may be a read error. J is TRBJ2-3 and V is TRBV5-1; the match to TRBD2 covers 9 bases. Per the germline V gene, CDR1 is SGHRS and CDR2 is YFSETQ. CDR3 length: 16 residues. This CDR3 is CARSAVAGGRGDTQYF. CDR3 nucleotides: TGCGCCCGCAGCGCCGTCGCGGGGGGGCGCGGGGATACGCAGTATTTT.

The chain is built from TRBV7-2 and TRBJ2-2; 8 bases match TRBD2. CDR3 size: 15 residues. V lost 2 bases and J lost 5; bases outside the gene matches: 4. Germline CDR1 SGHTA, CDR2 FQGNSA. CDR3 amino acids: CASSLTQRGTGELFF. The CDR3 DNA reads TGTGCCAGCAGCTTAACTCAGCGGGGGACCGGGGAGCTGTTTTTT.

The CDR3: CASSPRLAGGKETQYF. The DNA for the CDR3 is TGTGCCAGCAGCCCCAGACTAGCGGGGGGGAAGGAGACCCAGTACTTC. The chain couples TRBV7-6 to TRBJ2-5, with 14 bases that match TRBD2. J was trimmed by 5 bases and V by 5 bases; bases with no gene match: 7. This CDR3 contains 16 residues. The germline CDR1 and CDR2 sequences are SGHVS and FNYEAQ.

The chain joins TRBV9 to TRBJ2-1, with TRBD2 matching 7 bases. The CDR3 loop spans 14 amino acids. CDR1 is SGDLS and CDR2 is YYNGEE in the germline V gene. V gave up 2 bases and J gave up 3 bases; unmatched junction bases: 2. CDR3 amino acids: CASSVGGSYNEQFF. The CDR3 DNA sequence: TGTGCCAGCAGCGTCGGGGGGAGCTACAATGAGCAGTTCTTC.

The chain has TRBV27 and TRBJ2-5, with TRBD1 matching 11 bases. The germline V gene has CDR1 MNHEY and CDR2 SMNVEV (reference sequence). The J segment lost 4 bases and the V segment lost 3 bases, leaving 4 bases of the junction unmatched. CDR3 size: 15 residues. Written as DNA, the CDR3 is TGTGCCAGCAGTTTCGGACAGGGGGCAGGAGAGACCCAGTACTTC. The encoded protein is CASSFGQGAGETQYF.

This clone was seen a handful of times. The chain is built from TRBV19 and TRBJ1-5, with D possibly being TRBD1 (5 bases). V gave up 5 bases and J gave up 5 bases, with 16 bases separating them. The CDR3 totals 15 residues. CDR1 and CDR2 from the germline V gene are LNHDA and SQIVND (reference sequence). As DNA, the CDR3 is TGTGCCAGTAGTGCAGAGACAGTACACTATCAGCCCCAGCATTTT. Its translation is CASSAETVHYQPQHF.

J is TRBJ2-1 and V is TRBV5-4, with D maybe TRBD2 (5 bases). CDR1 is SGHNT and CDR2 is YYREEE in the germline V gene (reference sequence). V lost 1 base to trimming and J lost 9 bases, with 17 bases between them. CDR3 length: 15 residues. The CDR3 region is CASSLLAPTGSEQFF. CDR3 coding DNA: TGTGCCAGCAGCTTGCTAGCTCCAACCGGCAGTGAGCAGTTCTTC. The full variable domain, with the rest looked up from reference TRBV5-4 and TRBJ2-1, is ETGVTQSPTHLIKTRGQQVTLRCSSQSGHNTVSWYQQALGQGPQFIFQYYREEENGRGNFPPRFSGLQFPNYSSELNVNALELDDSALYLCASSLLAPTGSEQFFGPGTRLTVL.

The chain employs TRBV7-8 and TRBJ2-2; 12 bases align to TRBD2. The CDR3 loop spans 18 amino acids. Germline V gene lookup returns CDR1 SGHVS and CDR2 FQNEAQ. Trimming removed 4 bases from V and 0 bases from J; junction bases left unmatched: 6. The CDR3 DNA reads TGTGCCAGCAGCTCACTGACTAGCGGGGGCCCGAACACCGGGGAGCTGTTTTTT. Protein product: CASSSLTSGGPNTGELFF. The variable domain in full, completed from reference TRBV7-8 and TRBJ2-2, reads GAGVSQSPRYKVAKRGQDVALRCDPISGHVSLFWYQQALGQGPEFLTYFQNEAQLDKSGLPSDRFFAERPEGSVSTLKIQRTQQEDSAVYLCASSSLTSGGPNTGELFFGEGSRLTVL.

The J gene is TRBJ1-2, the V gene TRBV2, with D perhaps matching TRBD1 (5 bases). CDR1 SNHLY and CDR2 FYNNEI come from the germline V gene. Trimming cost V 8 bases and J 1 base, with 20 bases left between them. CDR3 length: 16 amino acids. The CDR3 sequence: CASFYPTGGLNYGYTF. The CDR3 nucleotides read TGTGCCAGCTTTTATCCCACAGGCGGCCTTAACTATGGCTACACCTTC.

J is TRBJ2-7 and V is TRBV6-5; D remains ambiguous. Trimming left V 5 bases short and J 6 bases short, with 17 bases between. CDR3 length: 14 residues. The V gene's germline CDR1 is MNHEY and CDR2 SVGAGI. The CDR3 protein is CASSRGGWLTEQYF. CDR3 bases: TGTGCCAGCAGTAGAGGTGGTTGGTTGACCGAGCAGTACTTC.